This T cell receptor (beta chain) was obtained from a study of CD8 T cells in Susac syndrome. The authors reverse transcribed about 0.5 to 1 ug RNA with random hexamers. TCRdb analysed the immunoSEQ multiplex PCR reads with MiXCR anew, one entry per CDR3 protein. The table records 250,000 to 300,000 distinct CDR3 sequences, 85% of them present only once. The CDR3 covers 14 residues. The germline V gene has CDR1 MNHEY and CDR2 SMNVEV (reference sequence). Trimming took off 5 bases at V and 4 bases at J, with 14 bases between the two ends. Sample: CD8+ T cells from PBMCs. This clonotype was obtained from a human donor with multiple sclerosis. The V gene is TRBV27, the J gene TRBJ1-1; unclear D gene. The CDR3 nucleotides read TGTGCCAGCAGTCCCCAAACGCGGGTCACTGAAGCTTTCTTT. Its protein product is CASSPQTRVTEAFF.